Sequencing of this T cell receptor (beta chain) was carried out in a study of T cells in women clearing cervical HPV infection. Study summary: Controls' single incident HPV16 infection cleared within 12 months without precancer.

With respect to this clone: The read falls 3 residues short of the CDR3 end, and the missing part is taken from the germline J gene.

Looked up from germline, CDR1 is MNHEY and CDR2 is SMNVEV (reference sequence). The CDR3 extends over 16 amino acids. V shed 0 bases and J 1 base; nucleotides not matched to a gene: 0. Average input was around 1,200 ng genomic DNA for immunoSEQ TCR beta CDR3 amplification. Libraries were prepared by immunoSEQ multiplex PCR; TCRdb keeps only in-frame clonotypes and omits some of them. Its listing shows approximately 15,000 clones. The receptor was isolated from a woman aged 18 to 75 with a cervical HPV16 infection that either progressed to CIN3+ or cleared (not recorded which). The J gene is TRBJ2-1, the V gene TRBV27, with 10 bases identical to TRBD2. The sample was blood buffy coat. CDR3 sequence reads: CASSLSTSGSYNEQFF. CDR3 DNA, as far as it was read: TGTGCCAGCAGTTTATCGACTAGCGGGTCCTACAATGAG.